This TCR beta chain was captured in a study of CD8 T cells in ankylosing spondylitis. General study points: There was reportedly significant enrichment of clones that were disease-linked in matched ankylosing spondylitis synovial fluid. Earlier studies detected some motif variants in reactive arthritis synovial fluid and blood.

In making TCR beta libraries, quantitative 5'-RACE with molecular barcodes was used. MiXCR, run by TCRdb on the 5' RACE reads, gives a single entry per CDR3 protein. The table shows 250,000 to 400,000 distinct CDR3 sequences, with 11% occurring only once. V was trimmed by 2 bases and J by 9 bases, leaving 8 bases between them. This CDR3 has 11 residues. Germline loops: CDR1 SGHRS, CDR2 YFSETQ. This clonotype was picked up a small number of times. Its antigen remains unknown. The sequenced material came from blood, either unsorted or a sorted T cell fraction (not recorded which). The receptor comes from a female donor with ankylosing spondylitis or in good health (not recorded which). V and J are TRBV5-1 and TRBJ1-2; tentative D call: TRBD1 (5 bases). The DNA for the CDR3 is TGCGCCAGCAGCTTAGGGGATAGCTACACCTTC. This gives the protein CASSLGDSYTF. The variable domain in full, completed from reference TRBV5-1 and TRBJ1-2, reads KAGVTQTPRYLIKTRGQQVTLSCSPISGHRSVSWYQQTPGQGLQFLFEYFSETQRNKGNFPGRFSGRQFSNSRSEMNVSTLELGDSALYLCASSLGDSYTFGSGTRLTVV.